This TCR beta chain emerged from a study of OX40 agonist ivuxolimab in advanced cancers. Concerning the study at large: Ivuxolimab, which targeted the costimulatory receptor OX40 (CD134), was an agonistic, fully human IgG2 monoclonal antibody. Intravenous ivuxolimab was administered to patients every 2 weeks at six dose levels: 0.01, 0.1, 0.3, 1.5, 3 and 10 mg/kg. In the dose-escalation cohort, 82.7% of patients were male, and the mean age was approximately 55 years, with a range of roughly 20 to 79. Of the approximately 53 patients in dose escalation, some 20 had hepatocellular carcinoma, about 15 had melanoma, 9 had renal cell carcinoma and 9 had head and neck cancer. Partial responses were achieved by three dose-escalation patients, of whom one had hepatocellular carcinoma and two had cutaneous melanoma. Peripheral TCRbeta sequencing was intended to test whether TCR sequence diversity was altered and clonal T-cell expansion was caused by ivuxolimab. Prior anti-PD-1, anti-PD-L1 or anti-CTLA-4 therapy was permitted, and 35% to 40% of dose-escalation patients had received checkpoint inhibitors. The monotherapy dose-escalation portion (N ≈ 52 patients) of the phase I ivuxolimab trial is reported in the paper.

A remark on this clone: What this receptor recognizes is not known. There are no base qualities to consult, and no much larger clone falls within one base.

Taken from the germline V gene (reference sequence), the CDR1 and CDR2 loops are DFQATT and SNEGSKA. Cut back by 3 bases and 6 bases, the V and J ends lie 5 bases apart. The CDR3 covers 11 residues, taking in both the cysteine and the phenylalanine. The CDR3 DNA has 33 bases and is translated from base 1. Patients with a history of autoimmune disease or receiving systemic immunosuppression were excluded from the trial. Peripheral blood for TCR sequencing was collected from all dose cohorts at baseline, on cycle 4 day 1, and on cycle 7 day 1. The samples were taken from a phase I, first-in-human, multicenter, open-label dose-escalation trial of ivuxolimab. The trial enrolled adults with locally advanced or metastatic head and neck squamous cell, hepatocellular, melanoma or renal cell carcinoma. Before TCR sequencing, CD4+ T cells and CD8+ T cells from peripheral blood were sorted into separate populations.

Genomic DNA was extracted from sorted cells for sequencing of the TCRbeta CDR3 region. The immunoSEQ Assay was used to sequence the TCRbeta CDR3 regions. Entries here come from immuneACCESS through TCRdb and include only in-frame sequences with V and J called. Some clones fail to appear in such tables; in the studies checked, an unresolved V gene covers under half of the shortfall, and the cause of the remainder is unknown. The sample data list tens of thousands of clones, and 88% of these were observed just once. The top ten clones comprise 25% to 35% of the sample. What the authors observed across the whole study: Low levels of normalized T-cell clonal expansion were also seen in some nonresponding patients. In partial responders in the 0.1-3.0 mg/kg groups, normalized peripheral clonal expansion was found to be among the lowest, especially among CD8+ T cells. Which antigens the clonally expanded peripheral T cells were specific for was not determined. On average, CD8+ T cells showed more expanded clones than CD4+ T cells after ivuxolimab. Clonal expansion of both CD4+ and CD8+ blood T cells was observed from baseline to week 6 at doses 0.1 to 3.0 mg/kg.

The receptor was isolated from an adult with an advanced solid tumor such as melanoma, head and neck, liver or kidney cancer. This material consisted of CD4+ or CD8+ T cells sorted from blood, taken in a trial of the OX40 agonist ivuxolimab. Recombination connected TRBV20-1 to TRBJ1-4; the D gene cannot be named for sure. In nucleotide form, the sequence is TGCAGTGCTAGGGCAGATGAAAAACTGTTTTTT. Its translation reads: CSARADEKLFF.